This T cell receptor (beta chain) was retrieved from a study of beta chain features in type 1 diabetes. Germline loops: CDR1 SGHRS, CDR2 YFSETQ. The CDR3 is made up of 14 amino acids. V gave up 2 bases and J gave up 4 bases, with 12 bases separating them. The investigators reverse transcribed all of the isolated RNA, so they sequenced expressed TCRB transcripts. Data came from immunoSEQ multiplex PCR; TCRdb stores just in-frame clones and leaves some out. Of a few hundred thousand clones listed, roughly 9.8% were seen once; the top ten hold about 0.6%. Study observations and caveats: Whether HLA type affects TCRB rearrangement stayed undetermined in the present work. In every one of the four CD4+ subsets, TCRB CDR3s were moderately but significantly shorter in Type 1 diabetes patients.

Purity of each sorted population was above 95%. This clone was counted between two and nine times. The target antigen is unknown. This TCR derives from a man younger than 40 with type 1 diabetes. V and J are TRBV5-1 and TRBJ1-1; unclear D gene. Specimen: central memory CD4+ T cells from blood. The DNA of the CDR3 is TGCGCCAGCAGCTTCACCGCCAGAGGCACTGAAGCTTTCTTT. Amino acids: CASSFTARGTEAFF.